This is a list of T cell receptor beta chains from one sample in a study of blood T cell repertoires in COVID-19. Produced via immunoSEQ multiplex PCR; TCRdb's table is partial and in-frame only. The sample shows approximately 100,000 clones, just under 95% of them seen only once. Sequencing input: peripheral blood. Receptors were obtained from a man between 70 and 80 years old with acute or convalescent COVID-19. The CDR3 runs from the conserved cysteine through the conserved F or W. D genes are given only for firm matches. The listing skips clone size in some rows; elsewhere it reads once, few, many or a size class.

TRBV6-5	NA	TRBJ1-2	NA	CASLPTGNAYGYTF	TGTGCCAGCCTACCTACAGGGAATGCCTATGGCTACACCTTT
TRBV28	NA	TRBJ1-5	NA	CASSLAASNQPQHF	TGTGCCAGCAGTTTGGCGGCTAGCAATCAGCCCCAGCATTTT
TRBV27	NA	TRBJ1-1	NA	CASSYQTGTEAFF	TGTGCCAGCAGTTACCAAACTGGCACTGAAGCTTTCTTT
TRBV9	TRBD1	TRBJ2-1	NA	CASSPPGQGASGEQFF	TGTGCCAGCAGCCCTCCGGGACAGGGGGCATCTGGTGAGCAGTTCTTC
TRBV2	TRBD1	TRBJ1-3	NA	CASSERSLVGTGGGNTIYF	TGTGCCAGCAGTGAAAGGTCCCTGGTTGGGACAGGGGGCGGAAACACCATATATTTT
TRBV27	NA	TRBJ1-3	NA	CASSMGAGNTIYF	TGTGCCAGCAGTATGGGCGCTGGAAACACCATATATTTT
TRBV6-5	TRBD1	TRBJ1-6	NA	CASRGQGGNSPLHF	TGTGCCAGCAGGGGACAGGGTGGTAATTCACCCCTCCACTTT
TRBV6-5	NA	TRBJ2-7	NA	CASSNPGLSSYEQYF	TGTGCCAGCAGTAACCCGGGACTTAGCTCCTACGAGCAGTACTTC
TRBV30	TRBD1	TRBJ1-1	NA	CAWSTGQLNTEAFF	TGTGCCTGGAGTACGGGACAGTTGAACACTGAAGCTTTCTTT
TRBV29-1	NA	TRBJ2-1	once	CSVATGGGNEQFF	TGCAGCGTGGCGACTGGGGGAGGAAATGAGCAGTTCTTC
TRBV12-3/TRBV12-4	NA	TRBJ1-1	once	CASSLAAGGRAFF	TGTGCCAGCAGTTTAGCTGCTGGGGGCAGAGCTTTCTTT
TRBV24-1	TRBD2	TRBJ2-3	NA	CAAPSSGTITSTDTQYF	TGTGCCGCCCCCTCTAGCGGGACAATTACTAGCACAGATACGCAGTATTTT
TRBV28	TRBD1	TRBJ1-1	NA	CASKDRGLNTEAFF	TGTGCCAGCAAGGACAGGGGCTTGAACACTGAAGCTTTCTTT
TRBV5-4	NA	TRBJ2-2	NA	CASSKSGNTGELFF	TGTGCCAGCAGCAAGTCAGGGAACACCGGGGAGCTGTTTTTT
TRBV3-1/TRBV3-2	NA	TRBJ1-5	NA	CASSQGGSNQPQHF	TGTGCCAGCAGCCAGGGAGGTAGCAATCAGCCCCAGCATTTT
TRBV9	NA	TRBJ2-3	NA	CASSVEGDSDTQYF	TGTGCCAGCAGCGTAGAAGGGGATTCGGATACGCAGTATTTT
TRBV3-1/TRBV3-2	NA	TRBJ2-6	few	CASSRLKTAGANVLTF	TGTGCCAGCAGCCGACTTAAGACAGCTGGGGCCAACGTCCTGACTTTC
TRBV5-1	TRBD1	TRBJ2-7	NA	CASSLRDRVYEQYF	TGCGCCAGCAGCTTGAGGGACAGGGTGTACGAGCAGTACTTC
TRBV19	NA	TRBJ2-5	NA	CASSLGETQYF	TGTGCCAGTAGCCTAGGAGAGACCCAGTACTTC
TRBV4-3	NA	TRBJ1-3	NA	CASSQDQVGGGNTIYF	TGCGCCAGCAGCCAAGATCAGGTCGGCGGGGGAAACACCATATATTTT
TRBV3-1/TRBV3-2	TRBD2	TRBJ2-7	NA	CASSHAAGSLEQYF	TGTGCCAGCAGCCACGCAGCGGGGAGTCTCGAGCAGTACTTC
TRBV19	NA	TRBJ1-1	NA	CASSYTVRGIVTEAFF	TGTGCCAGTAGCTACACTGTCCGGGGAATCGTTACTGAAGCTTTCTTT
TRBV10-3	TRBD1	TRBJ1-2	NA	CAISERQGARTHGYTF	TGTGCCATCAGTGAGCGACAGGGGGCCAGGACGCATGGCTACACCTTC
TRBV28	NA	TRBJ1-1	NA	CASSLGGMNTEAFF	TGTGCCAGCAGTTTAGGGGGCATGAACACTGAAGCTTTCTTT